The 27 T cell receptor beta chains below were found in one sample sequenced in a study of shared clonotypes between healthy human individuals. Some clones are missing from TCRdb's copy, which holds only in-frame ones; the method was immunoSEQ multiplex PCR. This table has about 2.3 million clones, 93% appearing once. Sequenced input: naive CD4+ T cells from PBMCs. The subset is: CD45RA+ positively selected. Receptor source: a man younger than 35 in good health. Some clones in this sample may be carry-over from other donors' samples.

The J gene is TRBJ2-1, the V gene TRBV18; 14 bases map to TRBD2. The CDR3 spans 17 residues. Looked up from germline, CDR1 is KGHSH and CDR2 is LQKENI. The ends lost 1 base at V and 9 bases at J; junction bases unmatched: 8. CDR3 sequence reads: CASSPRATSGRVGEQFF. CDR3 nucleotides: TGTGCCAGCTCACCACGGGCGACTAGCGGGAGGGTTGGTGAGCAGTTCTTC.

V gene TRBV5-4 combines with J gene TRBJ2-1; D is perhaps TRBD2 (5 bases). From germline, CDR1 is SGHNT and CDR2 YYREEE (reference sequence). Trimming removed 4 bases at V and 4 bases at J, with 18 bases between. The CDR3 length is 16 residues. The CDR3 region is CASSLGASRAYNEQFF. DNA for the CDR3: TGTGCCAGCAGCCTGGGAGCCTCTCGAGCGTACAATGAGCAGTTCTTC.

About this clone: The same CDR3 is also encoded by other DNA sequences in this sample. The chain couples TRBV28 to TRBJ1-2; tentatively, D is TRBD1 (5 bases). The CDR3 is 13 amino acids. Germline V gene lookup returns CDR1 MDHEN and CDR2 SYDVKM. Trimming shortened V by 6 bases and J by 5 bases, and 13 bases separated the two germline ends. The CDR3 loop reads CASRPGLVYGYTF. CDR3 DNA: TGTGCCAGCAGACCGGGGCTAGTTTATGGCTACACCTTC.

The chain carries TRBV7-9 and TRBJ1-2; no clear D gene. Trimming removed 5 bases at V and 0 bases at J, with 19 bases between. From germline, CDR1 is SEHNR and CDR2 FQNEAQ (reference sequence). This CDR3 contains 17 residues. The CDR3 loop is CASSPDVQRRTNYGYTF. CDR3 coding DNA: TGTGCCAGCAGCCCAGACGTACAGCGGAGAACTAACTATGGCTACACCTTC.

The J gene is TRBJ2-7, the V gene TRBV2; D gene unclear. Per the germline V gene, CDR1 is SNHLY and CDR2 is FYNNEI. The CDR3 sequence is 14 residues long. Trimming cost V 4 bases and J 3 bases, with 13 bases left between them. The CDR3 DNA follows: TGTGCCAGCAGTGTGACTGGGGAAGGCTACGAGCAGTACTTC. Its protein product is CASSVTGEGYEQYF.

This clone has a single count. The chain couples TRBV9 to TRBJ2-3, with D perhaps TRBD1 (6 bases). The CDR3 contains 14 residues. In germline, CDR1 is SGDLS, CDR2 YYNGEE. V was trimmed by 4 bases and J by 2 bases, leaving 11 bases between them. This CDR3 reads CASSQTGFTDTQYF. The DNA for the CDR3 is TGTGCCAGCAGCCAAACAGGGTTCACAGATACGCAGTATTTT.

The rearrangement links TRBV5-5 to TRBJ2-3; TRBD1 or TRBD2 may be the D gene (5 bases each). From germline, CDR1 is SGHKS and CDR2 YYEKEE (reference sequence). Trimming stripped 0 bases from V and 4 bases from J, with 15 bases between. This CDR3 has 16 amino acids. The CDR3 region is CASSLVAGSLADTQYF. DNA of the CDR3: TGTGCCAGCAGCTTGGTAGCAGGGAGTTTGGCAGATACGCAGTATTTT.

The gene calls are TRBV5-6 and TRBJ2-6, with 8 bases lining up with TRBD1. CDR1 and CDR2 (germline): SGHDT, YYEEEE. The J segment lost 2 bases and the V segment lost 4 bases, leaving 5 bases of the junction unmatched. CDR3 length: 16 residues. The CDR3 DNA is TGTGCCAGCAGCCTGGACAGGGACGCTGGGGCCAACGTCCTGACTTTC. The encoded protein is CASSLDRDAGANVLTF.

The chain joins TRBV19 to TRBJ2-5; a possible D gene is TRBD1 (6 bases). The CDR3 contains 15 residues. Per germline, CDR1 LNHDA and CDR2 SQIVND (reference sequence). V lost 9 bases and J lost 5, with 22 bases in between. The CDR3 bases are TGTGCCAGCACACAGGGAGTTGTATCGAGGGAGACCCAGTACTTC. Translated: CASTQGVVSRETQYF.

The chain couples TRBV2 to TRBJ2-6; 7 nucleotides agree with TRBD1. Germline lookup yields CDR1 SNHLY and CDR2 FYNNEI. This CDR3 has 17 residues. J was trimmed by 4 bases and V by 5 bases; bases with no gene match: 11. CDR3 region: CASSRSQGGAGANVLTF. The CDR3 DNA sequence: TGTGCCAGCAGTAGGAGTCAAGGGGGCGCAGGGGCCAACGTCCTGACTTTC.

This chain joins TRBV7-6 and TRBJ1-5, with D possibly being TRBD1 (5 bases). Looked up from germline, CDR1 is SGHVS and CDR2 is FNYEAQ. V lost 5 bases and J 5 bases, leaving 16 bases between the germline ends. The CDR3 runs 15 residues. The CDR3 DNA is TGTGCCAGCAGCGCATACGGGGGAGGGGATCAGCCCCAGCATTTT. This sequence encodes CASSAYGGGDQPQHF.

The chain links TRBV5-1 to TRBJ1-1; TRBD1 agrees at 9 bases. V was clipped by 3 bases and J by 3 bases; unmatched bases: 6. The CDR3 extends over 15 amino acids. CDR1 and CDR2 (germline): SGHRS, YFSETQ. The CDR3 coding sequence is TGCGCCAGCAGCTCGGGGACAGGGACGGACACTGAAGCTTTCTTT. Translating it yields CASSSGTGTDTEAFF.

The CDR3 loop is CASSPRGSSTDTQYF. In DNA, the CDR3 is TGTGCCAGCTCCCCTAGGGGATCTAGCACAGATACGCAGTATTTT. This sequence joins TRBV18 and TRBJ2-3, with a weak D call TRBD1 (5 bases). Germline CDR1 KGHSH, CDR2 LQKENI. This CDR3 has 15 amino acids. V lost 6 bases, J lost 0 bases, and 13 bases lay in between.

The V and J genes are TRBV27 and TRBJ1-6; the D is unclear. CDR1 MNHEY and CDR2 SMNVEV come from the germline V gene (reference sequence). The length of the CDR3 is 12 residues. V dropped 3 bases and J dropped 8 bases, with 5 bases sitting between them. Written as DNA, the CDR3 is TGTGCCAGCAGTTTCCGATATTCACCCCTCCACTTT. Translating gives CASSFRYSPLHF.

The genes are TRBV19 and TRBJ2-7; 10 bases align to TRBD1. With V trimmed by 7 bases and J by 3 bases, 9 bases remained unmatched. The CDR3 is made up of 15 amino acids. Germline-derived CDR1 and CDR2 are LNHDA and SQIVND (reference sequence). This chain's CDR3 is CASTAGTGAFYEQYF. The DNA for the CDR3 is TGTGCCAGTACAGCCGGGACAGGGGCTTTCTACGAGCAGTACTTC.

This sequence joins TRBV2 and TRBJ2-6; D is uncertain. From germline, CDR1 is SNHLY and CDR2 FYNNEI. Trimming removed 8 bases from V and 3 bases from J, with 14 bases in between. The CDR3 totals 15 residues. The CDR3 region has the DNA TGTGCCAGCTCCGCGGCCCGAGTTGGGGCCAACGTCCTGACTTTC. Its translation: CASSAARVGANVLTF.

Notes on this clone: Other nucleotide sequences in the sample specify the same CDR3. This chain joins TRBV5-4 and TRBJ1-3; D not certain. The CDR3 totals 15 residues. V lost 4 bases to trimming and J lost 0 bases, with 11 bases between them. Germline V gene sequence: CDR1 SGHNT, CDR2 YYREEE (reference sequence). The CDR3 sequence: CASSLGGYSGNTIYF. The CDR3 DNA follows: TGTGCCAGCAGCCTAGGCGGCTACTCTGGAAACACCATATATTTT. The variable domain in full, completed from reference TRBV5-4 and TRBJ1-3, reads ETGVTQSPTHLIKTRGQQVTLRCSSQSGHNTVSWYQQALGQGPQFIFQYYREEENGRGNFPPRFSGLQFPNYSSELNVNALELDDSALYLCASSLGGYSGNTIYFGEGSWLTVV.

The gene calls are TRBV28 and TRBJ2-5; the match to TRBD1 covers 9 bases. Germline values: CDR1 MDHEN, CDR2 SYDVKM. CDR3 length: 14 amino acids. V shed 6 bases, J shed 2 bases, and the junction held 4 bases outside the gene matches. The CDR3 sequence: CASRNRGPQETQYF. Written as DNA, the CDR3 is TGTGCCAGCAGGAACAGGGGGCCGCAAGAGACCCAGTACTTC.

The chain combines TRBV7-9 with TRBJ1-1, with 7 positions matching TRBD1. The CDR3 has 15 residues. CDR1 and CDR2 from the germline V gene are SEHNR and FQNEAQ (reference sequence). J lost 9 bases, V lost 5 bases, and 15 bases had no gene match. The CDR3 region has the DNA TGTGCCAGCAGCCCCGTCGGGGGGGGACAGCGAAAAGCTTTCTTT. This codes for CASSPVGGGQRKAFF.

About this clone: The sample carries other DNA sequences with the same CDR3. This chain connects TRBV9 to TRBJ2-2; a weak D match, TRBD1 (6 bases). The CDR3 covers 15 residues. V lost 2 bases and J 0 bases, leaving 8 bases between the germline ends. The germline V gene encodes CDR1 SGDLS and CDR2 YYNGEE. Here the CDR3 DNA reads TGTGCCAGCAGCGTTGGGGGCGCGAACACCGGGGAGCTGTTTTTT. This gives the protein CASSVGGANTGELFF.

The genes are TRBV28 and TRBJ2-1, with a weak D call TRBD2 (5 bases). The CDR3 loop spans 15 amino acids. The germline gives CDR1 MDHEN, CDR2 SYDVKM. V was clipped by 2 bases and J by 8 bases, with 16 bases between them. The chain's CDR3 is CASSLGGGGIHEQFF. The DNA for the CDR3 is TGTGCCAGCAGTTTAGGCGGTGGAGGCATCCATGAGCAGTTCTTC. The complete variable domain, with remaining parts taken from reference TRBV28 and TRBJ2-1, reads DVKVTQSSRYLVKRTGEKVFLECVQDMDHENMFWYRQDPGLGLRLIYFSYDVKMKEKGDIPEGYSVSREKKERFSLILESASTNQTSMYLCASSLGGGGIHEQFFGPGTRLTVL.

The chain couples TRBV7-2 to TRBJ2-3, with TRBD2 matching 8 bases. V was pared by 2 bases and J by 3 bases, with 7 bases of the junction left unmatched. CDR1 is SGHTA, CDR2 FQGNSA, per germline. The length of the CDR3 is 16 residues. The CDR3 coding sequence is TGTGCCAGCAGCTTATCGAGCGGGAGTGTGACAGATACGCAGTATTTT. Its protein product is CASSLSSGSVTDTQYF.

The J gene is TRBJ1-5, the V gene TRBV19; D remains unclear. Germline lookup yields CDR1 LNHDA and CDR2 SQIVND (reference sequence). V lost 5 bases and J lost 6, with 17 bases in between. The CDR3 runs to 15 residues. CDR3 in amino acids: CASSRSPGALQPQHF. DNA of the CDR3: TGTGCCAGTAGTCGTAGTCCGGGCGCTCTTCAGCCCCAGCATTTT.

The count of this clone is one. In DNA, the CDR3 is TGTGCCAGCAGTTACTGGGGCGGGGCAGCCAAAAACATTCAGTACTTC. This encodes CASSYWGGAAKNIQYF. This chain joins TRBV6-5 and TRBJ2-4, with D maybe TRBD2 (6 bases). There are 16 residues in the CDR3. Germline V gene sequence: CDR1 MNHEY, CDR2 SVGAGI. V gave up 1 base and J gave up 0 bases, with 10 bases separating them.

The chain recombines TRBV2 with TRBJ2-1, with D perhaps matching TRBD2 (6 bases). V was shortened by 1 base and J by 8 bases, with 6 bases between the two germline ends. CDR1 is SNHLY and CDR2 is FYNNEI in the germline V gene. This CDR3 spans 12 amino acids. For the CDR3, the DNA is TGTGCCAGCAGTGAAGGGGGGGATGAGCAGTTCTTC. As protein: CASSEGGDEQFF.

CDR3 bases: TGTGCCATCAGTGGCGGCGGGCTAGCGCACTACAATGAGCAGTTCTTC. Translated, it gives CAISGGGLAHYNEQFF. The V gene is TRBV10-3, the J gene TRBJ2-1, with a weak D call TRBD2 (6 bases). The length of the CDR3 is 16 residues. V lost 4 bases to trimming and J lost 3 bases, with 16 bases between them. The V gene's germline CDR1 is ENHRY and CDR2 SYGVKD.

The V and J genes are TRBV5-1 and TRBJ2-7, with unresolved D. The CDR3 is 14 residues long. The germline V gene encodes CDR1 SGHRS and CDR2 YFSETQ. V lost 2 bases and J lost 5, with 14 bases in between. The CDR3 is CASSLGPLPDEQYF. For the CDR3, the DNA is TGCGCCAGCAGCTTAGGACCGCTCCCCGACGAGCAGTACTTC.